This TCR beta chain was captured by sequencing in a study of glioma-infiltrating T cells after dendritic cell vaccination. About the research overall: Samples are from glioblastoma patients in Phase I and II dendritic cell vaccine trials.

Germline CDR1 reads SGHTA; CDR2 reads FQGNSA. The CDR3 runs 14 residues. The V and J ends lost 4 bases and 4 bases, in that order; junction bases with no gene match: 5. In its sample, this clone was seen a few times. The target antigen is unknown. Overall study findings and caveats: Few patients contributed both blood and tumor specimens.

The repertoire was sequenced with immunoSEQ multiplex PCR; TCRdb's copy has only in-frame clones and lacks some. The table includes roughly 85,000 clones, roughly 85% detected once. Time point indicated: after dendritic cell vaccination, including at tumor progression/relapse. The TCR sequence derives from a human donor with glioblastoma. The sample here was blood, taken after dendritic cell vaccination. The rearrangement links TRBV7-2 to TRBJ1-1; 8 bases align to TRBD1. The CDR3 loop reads CASSWRTGGTEAFF. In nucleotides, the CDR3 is TGTGCCAGCAGCTGGCGAACAGGGGGCACTGAAGCTTTCTTT.